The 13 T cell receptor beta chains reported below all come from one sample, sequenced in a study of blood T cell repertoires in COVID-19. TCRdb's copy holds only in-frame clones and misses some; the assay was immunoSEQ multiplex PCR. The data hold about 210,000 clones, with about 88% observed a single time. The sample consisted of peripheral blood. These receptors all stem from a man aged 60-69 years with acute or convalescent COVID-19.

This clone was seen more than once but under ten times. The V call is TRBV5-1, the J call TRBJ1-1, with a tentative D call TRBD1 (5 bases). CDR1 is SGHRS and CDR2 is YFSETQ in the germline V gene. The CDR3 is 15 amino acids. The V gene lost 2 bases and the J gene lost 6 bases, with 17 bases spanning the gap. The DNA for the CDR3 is TGCGCCAGCAGCTTTAATCCTACAGGTTTCGCTGAAGCTTTCTTT. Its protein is CASSFNPTGFAEAFF.

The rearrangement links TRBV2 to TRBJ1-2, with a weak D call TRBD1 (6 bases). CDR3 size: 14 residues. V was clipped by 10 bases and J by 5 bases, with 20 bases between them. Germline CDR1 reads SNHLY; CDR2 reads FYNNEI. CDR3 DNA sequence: TGTGCCACCGCCGACAGGTCCGGGATATATGGCTACACCTTC. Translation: CATADRSGIYGYTF. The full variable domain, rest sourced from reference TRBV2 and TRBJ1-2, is EPEVTQTPSHQVTQMGQEVILRCVPISNHLYFYWYRQILGQKVEFLVSFYNNEISEKSEIFDDQFSVERPDGSNFTLKIRSTKLEDSAMYFCATADRSGIYGYTFGSGTRLTVV.

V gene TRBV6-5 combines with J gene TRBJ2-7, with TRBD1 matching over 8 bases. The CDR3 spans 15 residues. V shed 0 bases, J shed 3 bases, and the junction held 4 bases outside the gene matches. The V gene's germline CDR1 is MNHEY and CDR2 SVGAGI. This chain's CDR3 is CASSYSGQDFYEQYF. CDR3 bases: TGTGCCAGCAGTTACTCGGGACAGGACTTCTACGAGCAGTACTTC.

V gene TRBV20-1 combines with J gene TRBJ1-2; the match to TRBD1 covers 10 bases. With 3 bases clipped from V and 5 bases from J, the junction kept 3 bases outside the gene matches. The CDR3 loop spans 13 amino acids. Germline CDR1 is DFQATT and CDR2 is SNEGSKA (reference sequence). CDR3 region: CSASDRGRYGYTF. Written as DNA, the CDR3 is TGCAGTGCTAGTGACAGGGGGCGATATGGCTACACCTTC.

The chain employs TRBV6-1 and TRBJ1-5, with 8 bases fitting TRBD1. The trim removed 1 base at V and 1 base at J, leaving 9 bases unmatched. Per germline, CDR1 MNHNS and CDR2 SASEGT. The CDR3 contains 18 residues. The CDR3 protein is CASSEVYPRTGSNQPQHF. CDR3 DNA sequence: TGTGCCAGCAGTGAAGTGTATCCTAGGACAGGGAGCAATCAGCCCCAGCATTTT.

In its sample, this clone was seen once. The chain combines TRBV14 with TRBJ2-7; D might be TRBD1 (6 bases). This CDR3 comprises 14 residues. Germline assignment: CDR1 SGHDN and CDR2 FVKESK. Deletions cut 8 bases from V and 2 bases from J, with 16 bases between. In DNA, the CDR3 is TGTGCCAGCGGGTACAGGGTCGACCCCTACGAGCAGTACTTC. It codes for CASGYRVDPYEQYF.

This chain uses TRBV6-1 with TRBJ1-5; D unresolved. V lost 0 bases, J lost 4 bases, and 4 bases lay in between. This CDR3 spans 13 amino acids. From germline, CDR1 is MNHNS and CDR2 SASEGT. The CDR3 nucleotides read TGTGCCAGCAGTGAAGCGGAGAATCAGCCCCAGCATTTT. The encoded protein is CASSEAENQPQHF.

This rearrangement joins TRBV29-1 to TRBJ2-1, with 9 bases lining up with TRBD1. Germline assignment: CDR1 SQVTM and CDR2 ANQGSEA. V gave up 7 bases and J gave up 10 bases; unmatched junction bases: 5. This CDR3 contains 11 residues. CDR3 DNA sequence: TGCAGCGGGACAGGGGTAGGGGAGCAGTTCTTC. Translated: CSGTGVGEQFF.

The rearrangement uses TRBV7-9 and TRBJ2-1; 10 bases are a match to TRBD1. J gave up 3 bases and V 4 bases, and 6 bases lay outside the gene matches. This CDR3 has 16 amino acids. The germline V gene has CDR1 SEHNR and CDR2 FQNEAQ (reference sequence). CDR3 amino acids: CASSSSGTGDYNEQFF. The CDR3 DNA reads TGTGCCAGCAGCTCATCCGGGACAGGGGACTACAATGAGCAGTTCTTC.

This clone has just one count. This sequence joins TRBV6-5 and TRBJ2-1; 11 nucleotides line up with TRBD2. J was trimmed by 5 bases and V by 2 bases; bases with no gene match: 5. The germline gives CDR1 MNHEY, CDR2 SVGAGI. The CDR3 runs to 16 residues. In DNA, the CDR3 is TGTGCCAGCAGTTACCGACCTAGCGGGGGGAACAATGAGCAGTTCTTC. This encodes CASSYRPSGGNNEQFF.

As DNA, the CDR3 is TGCGCCAGCAGCCAAGGGCTCAGGCAGGGGGGTTACGAGCAGTACTTC. It translates to CASSQGLRQGGYEQYF. This chain joins TRBV4-1 and TRBJ2-7, with D perhaps TRBD1 (7 bases). The CDR3 is 16 amino acids. V lost 1 base and J 4 bases, leaving 17 bases between the germline ends. Germline V gives CDR1 MGHRA, CDR2 YSYEKL.

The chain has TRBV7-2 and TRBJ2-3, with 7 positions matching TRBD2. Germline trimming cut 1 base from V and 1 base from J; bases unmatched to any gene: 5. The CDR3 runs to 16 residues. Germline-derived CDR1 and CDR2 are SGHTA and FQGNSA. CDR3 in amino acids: CASSLVGAGGTDTQYF. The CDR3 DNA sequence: TGTGCCAGCAGCTTAGTAGGGGCGGGGGGCACAGATACGCAGTATTTT.

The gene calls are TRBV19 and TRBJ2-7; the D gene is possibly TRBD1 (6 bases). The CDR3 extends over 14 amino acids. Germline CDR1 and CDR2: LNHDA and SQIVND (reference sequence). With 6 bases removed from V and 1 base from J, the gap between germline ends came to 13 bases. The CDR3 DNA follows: TGTGCCAGTAGCCCAATGGGGGCGTCCTACGAGCAGTACTTC. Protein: CASSPMGASYEQYF.